The TCR beta chain described here comes from a study of cytomegalovirus exposure and HLA in healthy donors. Study as a whole: T cells numbering about 179 million yielded some 120 million unique TCR beta sequences in an earlier analysis.

The germline CDR1 and CDR2 sequences are MNHNY and SVGAGI (reference sequence). V dropped 6 bases and J dropped 4 bases, with 12 bases sitting between them. The CDR3 is 13 residues long. PCR employed 60 Vbeta and 13 Jbeta primers. This table comes from immunoSEQ multiplex PCR, and its TCRdb copy is limited to in-frame clones, with some not included. The repertoire holds over 45,000 clones, with roughly four fifths as singletons. The study's findings and limits: According to the study, 150 to 200 TCR beta chains were cytomegalovirus-associated.

Notes on this clone: Its antigen is currently unknown.

The chain has TRBV6-6 and TRBJ1-1, with D possibly matching TRBD1 (5 bases). The sequencing sample was made of PBMCs. The clonotype originates from a man aged 25 to 40 in good health and CMV-seronegative. The CDR3 DNA is TGTGCCAGCAGCCGACAGAGTCCCACTGAAGCTTTCTTT. Protein product: CASSRQSPTEAFF.